Listed below are T cell receptor beta chains from one sample, sequenced in a study of blood T cell repertoires in COVID-19. Method: immunoSEQ multiplex PCR; TCRdb's copy keeps in-frame clones and lacks some. The sample holds some 120,000 clones; around 89% are singletons and the top ten take 28%. The sequenced sample was peripheral blood. These TCRs come from a man aged 65 to 79 with active or convalescent COVID-19. Each CDR3 is given with its conserved first and last residue. The order of the fields is V gene, J gene, clone size, D gene, CDR3 DNA, CDR3 protein. A D gene is named only where the DNA matches it firmly. Only some rows state a clone size, as once, few, many or a class for expanded clones.

v_gene: TRBV6-1; j_gene: TRBJ2-2; abundance: NA; d_gene: NA; CDR3nt: TGTGCCAGCAGTGAAGACAGTAGGTTCGAAAACGGGGAGCTGTTTTTT; CDR3aa: CASSEDSRFENGELFF
v_gene: TRBV6-6; j_gene: TRBJ1-4; abundance: NA; d_gene: NA; CDR3nt: TGTGCCAGCAGTTACGTATCTCGGGAAAAACTGTTTTTT; CDR3aa: CASSYVSREKLFF
v_gene: TRBV10-3; j_gene: TRBJ2-1; abundance: NA; d_gene: NA; CDR3nt: TGTGCCATCAAGATAGGGGCCTCCTACAATGAGCAGTTCTTC; CDR3aa: CAIKIGASYNEQFF
v_gene: TRBV6-5; j_gene: TRBJ1-5; abundance: once; d_gene: NA; CDR3nt: TGTGCCAGCAGTTACTCGTTAATTTCCAATCAGCCCCAGCATTTT; CDR3aa: CASSYSLISNQPQHF
v_gene: TRBV5-1; j_gene: TRBJ2-3; abundance: NA; d_gene: TRBD1; CDR3nt: TGCGCCAGCAGCTTGGGACAGGGGATTACAGATACGCAGTATTTT; CDR3aa: CASSLGQGITDTQYF
v_gene: TRBV12-3/TRBV12-4; j_gene: TRBJ1-1; abundance: NA; d_gene: NA; CDR3nt: TGTGCCAGCAGTTTCAAGGGGACTGAAGCTTTCTTT; CDR3aa: CASSFKGTEAFF
v_gene: TRBV6-5; j_gene: TRBJ2-5; abundance: NA; d_gene: TRBD2; CDR3nt: TGTGCCAGCAGTTACTCGATTGGGGGGGGTACGGGGACCCAGTACTTC; CDR3aa: CASSYSIGGGTGTQYF
v_gene: TRBV10-3; j_gene: TRBJ1-5; abundance: NA; d_gene: NA; CDR3nt: TGTGCCATCAGTGACCGGGGCAATCAGCCCCAGCATTTT; CDR3aa: CAISDRGNQPQHF
v_gene: TRBV9; j_gene: TRBJ1-6; abundance: NA; d_gene: NA; CDR3nt: TGTGCCAGCAGCGTAGCATATAATTCACCCCTCCACTTT; CDR3aa: CASSVAYNSPLHF
v_gene: TRBV5-1; j_gene: TRBJ2-7; abundance: NA; d_gene: NA; CDR3nt: TGCGCCAGCAGCGTGGGACGTGGGTTCGCTACGGGGGTCTACGAGCAGTACTTC; CDR3aa: CASSVGRGFATGVYEQYF
v_gene: TRBV7-9; j_gene: TRBJ2-5; abundance: NA; d_gene: NA; CDR3nt: TGTGCCAGCAGCGTGGCAGGGGGGCAGACCCAGTACTTC; CDR3aa: CASSVAGGQTQYF
v_gene: TRBV9; j_gene: TRBJ2-3; abundance: NA; d_gene: TRBD1; CDR3nt: TGTGCCAGCAGCGTTGCGACAGGGCCTGGGGATACGCAGTATTTT; CDR3aa: CASSVATGPGDTQYF
v_gene: TRBV5-1; j_gene: TRBJ2-3; abundance: NA; d_gene: TRBD1; CDR3nt: TGCGCCAGCAGCGGCGGGACAGGCCACACAGATACGCAGTATTTT; CDR3aa: CASSGGTGHTDTQYF
v_gene: TRBV2; j_gene: TRBJ1-1; abundance: NA; d_gene: TRBD1; CDR3nt: TGTGCCAGCAGTGCGCAGACAGGGGGAGGCACTGAAGCTTTCTTT; CDR3aa: CASSAQTGGGTEAFF
v_gene: TRBV28; j_gene: TRBJ2-5; abundance: NA; d_gene: NA; CDR3nt: TGTGCCAGCAGCCCCGGGGGGCAGCGGGCCCAGTACTTC; CDR3aa: CASSPGGQRAQYF
v_gene: TRBV7-8; j_gene: TRBJ2-2; abundance: NA; d_gene: NA; CDR3nt: TGTGCCAGCAGCTTAGATGTTGCGGGAATCGCCGGGGAGCTGTTTTTT; CDR3aa: CASSLDVAGIAGELFF
v_gene: TRBV19; j_gene: TRBJ1-6; abundance: NA; d_gene: TRBD1; CDR3nt: TGTGCCAGTAGTATCACCGACAGGGGCGATTCACCCCTCCACTTT; CDR3aa: CASSITDRGDSPLHF
v_gene: TRBV3-1/TRBV3-2; j_gene: TRBJ2-3; abundance: NA; d_gene: NA; CDR3nt: TGTGCCAGCAGCCAAGGCGCGGCCCATACGCAGTATTTT; CDR3aa: CASSQGAAHTQYF
v_gene: TRBV30; j_gene: TRBJ1-5; abundance: NA; d_gene: NA; CDR3nt: TGTGCCTGGAGCGGAGGGACGGCGCTTCAGCCCCAGCATTTT; CDR3aa: CAWSGGTALQPQHF
v_gene: TRBV24-1; j_gene: TRBJ2-4; abundance: NA; d_gene: NA; CDR3nt: TGTGCCACCAGTGAGGTTAGGGGGAACCAAAACATTCAGTACTTC; CDR3aa: CATSEVRGNQNIQYF
v_gene: TRBV20-1; j_gene: TRBJ1-1; abundance: NA; d_gene: TRBD1; CDR3nt: TGCAGTGCTCGTGGGACAGGCGGCACTGAAGCTTTCTTT; CDR3aa: CSARGTGGTEAFF
v_gene: TRBV6-2/TRBV6-3; j_gene: TRBJ2-3; abundance: many; d_gene: NA; CDR3nt: TGTGCCAGCAGCCATCCGAACGAGAATACGCAGTATTTT; CDR3aa: CASSHPNENTQYF
v_gene: TRBV11-2; j_gene: TRBJ1-4; abundance: NA; d_gene: NA; CDR3nt: TGTGCCAGCAGGGACAGTTCTGCAACTAATGAAAAACTGTTTTTT; CDR3aa: CASRDSSATNEKLFF
v_gene: TRBV21-1; j_gene: TRBJ2-1; abundance: NA; d_gene: NA; CDR3nt: TGTGCCAGCAGCCGGGACAGGGTTACTCCTGACAATGAGCAGTTCTTC; CDR3aa: CASSRDRVTPDNEQFF
v_gene: TRBV5-6; j_gene: TRBJ2-2; abundance: NA; d_gene: TRBD1; CDR3nt: TGTGCCAGCAGTACCGGGACAGGGGTGGAGCTGTTTTTT; CDR3aa: CASSTGTGVELFF
v_gene: TRBV7-9; j_gene: TRBJ1-5; abundance: once; d_gene: NA; CDR3nt: TGTGCCAGCAGCTCAAATCGTAGGCCCCAGCATTTT; CDR3aa: CASSSNRRPQHF
v_gene: TRBV5-6; j_gene: TRBJ1-1; abundance: NA; d_gene: TRBD1; CDR3nt: TGTGCCAGCAGCCGTCGGACAGGATGGAACACTGAAGCTTTCTTT; CDR3aa: CASSRRTGWNTEAFF
v_gene: TRBV12-3/TRBV12-4; j_gene: TRBJ1-5; abundance: NA; d_gene: NA; CDR3nt: TGTGCCAGCAGTACCTCGAGAAGCCAGCCCCAGCATTTT; CDR3aa: CASSTSRSQPQHF
v_gene: TRBV6-5; j_gene: TRBJ1-4; abundance: NA; d_gene: NA; CDR3nt: TGTGCCAGCAGTTACTCGATGCGAGTCAATGAAAAACTGTTTTTT; CDR3aa: CASSYSMRVNEKLFF
v_gene: TRBV3-1/TRBV3-2; j_gene: TRBJ2-5; abundance: NA; d_gene: TRBD1; CDR3nt: TGTGCCAGCAGCGGTGGACAGGGTAGCGAGACCCAGTACTTC; CDR3aa: CASSGGQGSETQYF
v_gene: TRBV6-5; j_gene: TRBJ1-1; abundance: NA; d_gene: NA; CDR3nt: TGTGCCAGCACCTCATTCGGAGGAGGCACTGAAGCTTTCTTT; CDR3aa: CASTSFGGGTEAFF
v_gene: TRBV11-2; j_gene: TRBJ2-5; abundance: NA; d_gene: NA; CDR3nt: TGTGCCAGCAGCCGCGGACAACAAGAGACCCAGTACTTC; CDR3aa: CASSRGQQETQYF
v_gene: TRBV27; j_gene: TRBJ1-2; abundance: NA; d_gene: NA; CDR3nt: TGTGCCAGCTTCTCCCCGACAGGCCTCCTCGGCGGTGGCTACACCTTC; CDR3aa: CASFSPTGLLGGGYTF
v_gene: TRBV9; j_gene: TRBJ2-3; abundance: few; d_gene: TRBD2; CDR3nt: TGTGCCAGCAGCGTAGAGGGACTAGACACAGATACGCAGTATTTT; CDR3aa: CASSVEGLDTDTQYF
v_gene: TRBV28; j_gene: TRBJ1-3; abundance: few; d_gene: TRBD1; CDR3nt: TGTGCCACCTTATCCTCAGGGGGTGGAAACACCATATATTTT; CDR3aa: CATLSSGGGNTIYF
v_gene: TRBV6-6; j_gene: TRBJ1-2; abundance: few; d_gene: NA; CDR3nt: TGTGCCAGCAGTCCGGGGAACTATGGCTACACCTTC; CDR3aa: CASSPGNYGYTF
v_gene: TRBV6-5; j_gene: TRBJ2-1; abundance: NA; d_gene: NA; CDR3nt: TGTGCCAGCAGTCCGCGAGCGGCCTCCTACAATGAGCAGTTCTTC; CDR3aa: CASSPRAASYNEQFF
v_gene: TRBV6-5; j_gene: TRBJ1-2; abundance: NA; d_gene: NA; CDR3nt: TGTGCCAGCAGTTACTCAAGCAGGGCCTCAGGTGGCTACACCTTC; CDR3aa: CASSYSSRASGGYTF